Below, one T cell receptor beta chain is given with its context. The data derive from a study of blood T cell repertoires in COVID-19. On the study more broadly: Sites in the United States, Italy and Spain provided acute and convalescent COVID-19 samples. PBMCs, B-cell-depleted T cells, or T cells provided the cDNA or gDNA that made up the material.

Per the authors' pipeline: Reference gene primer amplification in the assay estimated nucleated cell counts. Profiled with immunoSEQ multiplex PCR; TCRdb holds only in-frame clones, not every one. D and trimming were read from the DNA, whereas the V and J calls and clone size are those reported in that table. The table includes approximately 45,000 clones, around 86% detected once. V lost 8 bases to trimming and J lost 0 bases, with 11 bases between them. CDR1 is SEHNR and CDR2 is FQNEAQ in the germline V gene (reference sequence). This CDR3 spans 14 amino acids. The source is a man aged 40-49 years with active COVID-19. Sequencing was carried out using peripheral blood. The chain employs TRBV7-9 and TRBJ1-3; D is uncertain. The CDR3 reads CASLEDTSGNTIYF. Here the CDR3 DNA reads TGTGCCAGCTTGGAAGACACCTCTGGAAACACCATATATTTT.